Following are 2 T cell receptor beta chains from one sample sequenced in a study of blood T cell repertoires in COVID-19. Method: immunoSEQ multiplex PCR; TCRdb's copy keeps in-frame clones and lacks some. The table has some 260,000 clones, roughly 91% seen once. The sample comprised peripheral blood. The receptors were gathered from a woman in her 40s who had recovered from COVID-19.

In nucleotides, the CDR3 is TGTGCCAGCAGCCAGCGAGCGGGACTAGCGGGAGGGCCCGTCACCGGGGAGCTGTTTTTT. This sequence encodes CASSQRAGLAGGPVTGELFF. This chain links TRBV14 with TRBJ2-2, with 16 positions matching TRBD2. This CDR3 comprises 20 residues. V shed 3 bases and J 4 bases; nucleotides not matched to a gene: 11. Germline V gives CDR1 SGHDN, CDR2 FVKESK.

The J gene is TRBJ1-3, the V gene TRBV21-1; TRBD1 reflects the table's D call only, with no check against the DNA. TRBV21-1 constitutes a pseudogene. The CDR3 spans 16 residues. The chain's CDR3 is CASSKRGQVFGNTIYF. Here the CDR3 DNA reads TGTGCCAGCAGCAAAAGGGGGCAGGTATTTGGAAACACCATATATTTT.